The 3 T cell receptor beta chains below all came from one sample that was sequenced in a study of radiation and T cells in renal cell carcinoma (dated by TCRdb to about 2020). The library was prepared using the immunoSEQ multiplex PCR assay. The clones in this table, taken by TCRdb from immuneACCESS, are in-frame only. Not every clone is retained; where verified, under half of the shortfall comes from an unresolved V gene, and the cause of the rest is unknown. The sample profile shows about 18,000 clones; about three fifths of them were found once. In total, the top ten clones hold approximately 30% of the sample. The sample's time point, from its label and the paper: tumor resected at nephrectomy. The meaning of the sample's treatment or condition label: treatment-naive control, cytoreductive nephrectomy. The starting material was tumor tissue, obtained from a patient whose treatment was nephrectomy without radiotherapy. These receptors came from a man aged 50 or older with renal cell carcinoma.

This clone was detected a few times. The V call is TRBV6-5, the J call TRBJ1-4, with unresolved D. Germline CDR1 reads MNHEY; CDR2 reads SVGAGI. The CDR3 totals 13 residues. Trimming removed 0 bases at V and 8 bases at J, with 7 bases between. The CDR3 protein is CASSYSTREKLFF. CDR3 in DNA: TGTGCCAGCAGTTACTCGACTAGGGAAAAACTGTTTTTT.

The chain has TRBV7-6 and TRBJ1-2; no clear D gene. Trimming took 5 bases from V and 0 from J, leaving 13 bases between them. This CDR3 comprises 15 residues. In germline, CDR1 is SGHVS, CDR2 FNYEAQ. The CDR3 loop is CASSPGLETNYGYTF. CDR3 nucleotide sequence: TGTGCCAGCAGCCCGGGTTTAGAGACTAACTATGGCTACACCTTC. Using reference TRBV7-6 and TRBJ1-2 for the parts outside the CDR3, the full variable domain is GAGVSQSPRYKVTKRGQDVALRCDPISGHVSLYWYRQALGQGPEFLTYFNYEAQQDKSGLPNDRFSAERPEGSISTLTIQRTEQRDSAMYRCASSPGLETNYGYTFGSGTRLTVV.

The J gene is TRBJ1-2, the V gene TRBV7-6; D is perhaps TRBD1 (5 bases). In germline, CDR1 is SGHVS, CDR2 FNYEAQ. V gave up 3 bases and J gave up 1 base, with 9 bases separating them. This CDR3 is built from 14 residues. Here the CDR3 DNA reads TGTGCCAGCAGCTTTGGAGGGGATAACTATGGCTACACCTTC. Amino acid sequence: CASSFGGDNYGYTF.